Detailed here is one TCR beta chain. The V gene's germline CDR1 is MDHEN and CDR2 SYDVKM. Trimming removed 4 bases from V and 8 bases from J; junction bases left unmatched: 3. The CDR3 runs 14 residues. Expressed TCRB transcripts got sequenced, as all isolated RNA was reverse transcribed. Using immunoSEQ multiplex PCR, the repertoire was profiled, and TCRdb retains in-frame clones only, with some absent. Of around 400,000 clones in the sample, less than 15% were seen once. The sample is drawn from a study of beta chain features in type 1 diabetes. Via the markers CD45RO/CCR7/CD25/CD127/CD95/CD27, stem cell-like memory, regulatory, central memory and naive CD4+ cells were sorted.

The receptor was isolated from a woman between 18 and 29 years old in good health. The J gene is TRBJ2-7, the V gene TRBV28; TRBD2 matches at 15 bases. The sequenced material came from naive CD4+ T cells from blood. The CDR3 is CASSSGLAGGQQYF. The CDR3 coding sequence is TGTGCCAGCAGTTCCGGACTAGCGGGAGGGCAGCAGTACTTC.